The 10 T cell receptor beta chains presented below share a single source sample, sequenced in a study of vaccination effects on CD4 cells after COVID-19. These TCRs are of unknown antigen specificity. Generated by immunoSEQ multiplex PCR, the TCRdb table keeps only in-frame clones and is missing some. The table includes tens of thousands of clones, approximately 72% detected once. ViraFEST used viral peptide pools to expand antigen-specific CD4+ T cells before sequencing. An approximately nine-day culture period preceded the isolation of CD4+ T cells. The healthy vaccine recipients, who had no prior SARS-CoV-2 infection, showed negative nucleocapsid antibodies. The sample was CD4+ T cells from PBMCs cultured with HCoV-OC43 spike peptides, taken before COVID-19 vaccination. Sample subset: HCoV-OC43 spike overlapping peptide pool stimulation. Receptors were obtained from a human donor who received a COVID-19 vaccine.

The chain links TRBV5-6 to TRBJ1-2; the D gene is possibly TRBD1 (5 bases). V gave up 3 bases and J gave up 5 bases, with 14 bases separating them. The CDR3 spans 14 residues. Germline V gives CDR1 SGHDT, CDR2 YYEEEE. The CDR3 coding sequence is TGTGCCAGCAGCTGGGGGGGACCGGAATATGGCTACACCTTC. Amino acid sequence: CASSWGGPEYGYTF.

This chain connects TRBV5-1 to TRBJ1-2; TRBD1 matches at 8 bases. This CDR3 is 13 amino acids long. Germline CDR1 and CDR2: SGHRS and YFSETQ. Trimming cost V 2 bases and J 8 bases; bases outside gene matches: 5. The CDR3 here is CASSLTGGTGYTF. The CDR3 DNA is TGCGCCAGCAGCTTAACAGGGGGGACAGGCTACACCTTC.

This clone was detected only once. The V and J genes are TRBV27 and TRBJ1-4, with D possibly being TRBD1 (5 bases). CDR3 length equals 14 residues. The V gene's germline CDR1 is MNHEY and CDR2 SMNVEV (reference sequence). Trimming shortened V by 7 bases and J by 8 bases, and 17 bases separated the two germline ends. CDR3 bases: TGTGCCAGCACCCTCAAGGGGCCGGGGGAAAAACTGTTTTTT. Protein product: CASTLKGPGEKLFF.

This chain links TRBV5-1 with TRBJ2-2, with 9 bases lining up with TRBD1. The CDR3 runs 16 residues. Trimming at V came to 4 bases and at J to 2 bases, leaving 6 bases not matched to a gene. Germline V gene sequence: CDR1 SGHRS, CDR2 YFSETQ. The CDR3 spells CASSPWTGVNTGELFF. CDR3 in DNA: TGCGCCAGCAGCCCCTGGACAGGGGTCAACACCGGGGAGCTGTTTTTT.

This rearrangement joins TRBV7-3 to TRBJ2-2, with a possible D match to TRBD1 (5 bases). CDR3 size: 13 residues. From germline, CDR1 is SGHTA and CDR2 FQGTGA. Trimming shortened V by 0 bases and J by 7 bases, and 6 bases separated the two germline ends. CDR3 nucleotide sequence: TGTGCCAGCAGCTTAACAGGGGTCGGGGAGCTGTTTTTT. This gives the protein CASSLTGVGELFF.

The chain carries TRBV9 and TRBJ2-3; 7 nucleotides agree with TRBD2. From germline, CDR1 is SGDLS and CDR2 YYNGEE. There are 14 residues in the CDR3. V dropped 2 bases and J dropped 5; count of bases not matched to a gene: 5. CDR3 amino acids: CASSVSGGGDTQYF. CDR3 DNA sequence: TGTGCCAGCAGCGTTTCTGGGGGGGGAGATACGCAGTATTTT.

This chain joins TRBV5-1 and TRBJ2-5, with no clear D. The CDR3 consists of 14 residues. Per the germline V gene, CDR1 is SGHRS and CDR2 is YFSETQ. Deletions cut 0 bases from V and 2 bases from J, with 8 bases between. The CDR3 nucleotides read TGCGCCAGCAGCTTGGTTCCTACGCAAGAGACCCAGTACTTC. Protein product: CASSLVPTQETQYF. The full variable domain, in which reference TRBV5-1 and TRBJ2-5 provide the parts outside the CDR3, is KAGVTQTPRYLIKTRGQQVTLSCSPISGHRSVSWYQQTPGQGLQFLFEYFSETQRNKGNFPGRFSGRQFSNSRSEMNVSTLELGDSALYLCASSLVPTQETQYFGPGTRLLVL.

The V call is TRBV4-1, the J call TRBJ2-3; D perhaps matches TRBD1 (6 bases). The V end lost 1 base, the J end lost 3 bases, and 14 bases lay between the germline ends. CDR3 length equals 16 residues. Per the germline V gene, CDR1 is MGHRA and CDR2 is YSYEKL. The CDR3 is CASSQGVSRGTDTQYF. For the CDR3, the DNA is TGCGCCAGCAGCCAAGGGGTCAGCAGGGGAACAGATACGCAGTATTTT.

This sequence joins TRBV6-5 and TRBJ2-5; 12 positions agree with TRBD1. The CDR3 extends over 15 amino acids. With 9 bases clipped from V and 5 bases from J, the junction kept 10 bases outside the gene matches. Germline V CDR1 and CDR2: MNHEY, SVGAGI. The CDR3 reads CASSRDRGLRETQYF. Here the CDR3 DNA reads TGTGCCAGTAGCCGGGACAGGGGGCTTAGGGAGACCCAGTACTTC.

The genes are TRBV7-2 and TRBJ2-5; 8 bases match TRBD2. This CDR3 region has 16 residues. The germline gives CDR1 SGHTA, CDR2 FQGNSA. With V trimmed by 3 bases and J by 5 bases, 11 bases remained unmatched. The DNA for the CDR3 is TGTGCCAGCAGCTTCCTTCCGGGACTAGTCGGGGAGACCCAGTACTTC. Translating gives CASSFLPGLVGETQYF.